These T cell receptor beta chains were read from a single sample in a study of blood T cell repertoires in COVID-19. Profiled with immunoSEQ multiplex PCR; TCRdb holds only in-frame clones, not every one. The table shows roughly 250,000 clones, with approximately 91% occurring only once. The sequenced material came from PBMCs or T cells enriched from blood (not recorded which). All receptors derive from a woman aged 35 to 49 with acute COVID-19. CDR3s include the opening cysteine and the closing phenylalanine or tryptophan. D genes are given only for firm matches. Size is omitted from some rows. Given values are once, few, many or a class for expanded clones.

j_gene,abundance,v_gene,d_gene,CDR3nt,CDR3aa
TRBJ1-2,NA,TRBV5-1,NA,TGCGCCAGCAGCTTACAGGGCCTAGCTAACTATGGCTACACCTTC,CASSLQGLANYGYTF
TRBJ2-5,NA,TRBV11-2,TRBD1,TGTGCCAGCAGCTTAGGAGGCAGGGGGCGGGAAGAGACCCAGTACTTC,CASSLGGRGREETQYF
TRBJ1-4,NA,TRBV2,NA,TGTGCCAGCAGGGGGACTGCCGCCAATGAAAAACTGTTTTTT,CASRGTAANEKLFF
TRBJ2-6,NA,TRBV19,NA,TGTGCCAGTAGTATAGATCTCAGGGTTTCTGGGGCCAACGTCCTGACTTTC,CASSIDLRVSGANVLTF
TRBJ2-7,NA,TRBV6-5,NA,TGTGCCAGCAGACGGATCTCGGGTAGCTCCTACGAGCAGTACTTC,CASRRISGSSYEQYF
TRBJ2-5,NA,TRBV5-6,NA,TGTGCCAGCAGACTGAGACGGGGGGAGACCCAGTACTTC,CASRLRRGETQYF
TRBJ1-4,NA,TRBV4-1,TRBD1,TGCGCCAGCAGCCAAGTAGTCGGGACAGGGTATGAAAAACTGTTTTTT,CASSQVVGTGYEKLFF
TRBJ2-7,NA,TRBV29-1,TRBD1,TGCAGCGTTGAAGTCTCCGGGACAGGGACTTACTACGAGCAGTACTTC,CSVEVSGTGTYYEQYF
TRBJ2-7,NA,TRBV27,TRBD1,TGTGCCAGCAAACCCCGGGACAGGAACTACGAGCAGTACTTC,CASKPRDRNYEQYF
TRBJ2-1,NA,TRBV20-1,NA,TGCAGCGCCACACTAGCCCGGGAGCAGTTCTTC,CSATLAREQFF
TRBJ1-1,NA,TRBV13,NA,TGTGCCAGCAGCAAACAGGGGAACACTGAAGCTTTCTTT,CASSKQGNTEAFF
TRBJ2-6,NA,TRBV5-6,TRBD2,TGTGCCAGCAGCTTGGCCGCTAGCGGGAGTATTGGGGCCAACGTCCTGACTTTC,CASSLAASGSIGANVLTF
TRBJ2-5,NA,TRBV7-9,NA,TGTGCCAGCAGCTTCGCGGGTCAAGAGACCCAGTACTTC,CASSFAGQETQYF
TRBJ1-2,NA,TRBV6-1,NA,TGTGCCAGCAGTGAAGTTGGACATTATGGCTACACCTTC,CASSEVGHYGYTF
TRBJ1-1,NA,TRBV5-1,TRBD1,TGCGCCAGCAGCCAACAGGGGGCGGCCACTGAAGCTTTCTTT,CASSQQGAATEAFF
TRBJ2-3,NA,TRBV11-3,TRBD2,TGTGCCAGCAGCTTGAGCGGGAGACCGAATACGCAGTATTTT,CASSLSGRPNTQYF
TRBJ2-3,NA,TRBV1,NA,TGCACCAGCAGCCAAGTTGAGCGGGGAGCCCTCGGCACAGATACGCAGTATTTT,CTSSQVERGALGTDTQYF
TRBJ2-3,once,TRBV30,TRBD1,TGTGCCTGGAGCGCGACAGGGGTAGGATCAGATACGCAGTATTTT,CAWSATGVGSDTQYF
TRBJ2-1,NA,TRBV28,NA,TGTGCCAGCAGTTTCTTAAACAATGAGCAGTTCTTC,CASSFLNNEQFF
TRBJ1-1,NA,TRBV7-9,TRBD1,TGTGCCAGCAGCTTAGGGGACAGTAATTATGAAGCTTTCTTT,CASSLGDSNYEAFF
TRBJ1-1,few,TRBV24-1,NA,TGTGCCACCAGTCGGAGTAAGAACACTGAAGCTTTCTTT,CATSRSKNTEAFF
TRBJ2-3,NA,TRBV27,TRBD2,TGTGCCAGCAGTTTATGGTCGCAGCGGGGGGGCCTCTCAGATACGCAGTATTTT,CASSLWSQRGGLSDTQYF
TRBJ2-5,NA,TRBV18,NA,TGTGCCAGCTCACCCGGGATCGGTCTACAAGAGACCCAGTACTTC,CASSPGIGLQETQYF
TRBJ2-1,NA,TRBV9,TRBD2,TGTGCCAGCAGCGTAGCTACAGACGGGCGGGGGGAGCAGTTCTTC,CASSVATDGRGEQFF
TRBJ1-4,NA,TRBV25-1,TRBD1,TGTGCCAGCAGCCGACAGGGATCCGGGGAAAAACTGTTTTTT,CASSRQGSGEKLFF
TRBJ2-1,NA,TRBV7-2,TRBD2,TGTGCCAGCAGCTTAACTAGCGAATATGAGCAGTTCTTC,CASSLTSEYEQFF
TRBJ2-5,NA,TRBV7-9,NA,TGTGCCAGCAGCTTAGCGGGGGCCTCAGAGACCCAGTACTTC,CASSLAGASETQYF
TRBJ1-2,NA,TRBV29-1,TRBD1,TGCAGCGCATGGACAGGGGATGGCTACACCTTC,CSAWTGDGYTF
TRBJ1-6,NA,TRBV9,TRBD1,TGTGCCAGCAGCGTAGCTGTGACAGGGGCTTCACCCCTCCACTTT,CASSVAVTGASPLHF
TRBJ1-2,NA,TRBV2,NA,TGTGCCAGCACCCGGGACATCCCTAACTATGGCTACACCTTC,CASTRDIPNYGYTF
TRBJ1-6,once,TRBV5-6,NA,TGTGCCAGCAGCTTCATCGGGGATAATTCACCCCTCCACTTT,CASSFIGDNSPLHF
TRBJ2-1,NA,TRBV5-5,TRBD1,TGTGCCAGCAGAAGCGACAGGGGTTCCTACAATGAGCAGTTCTTC,CASRSDRGSYNEQFF
TRBJ2-3,NA,TRBV7-3,TRBD2,TGTGCCAGCAGCTTACGAAATGCGGGACTAGCGGCAGATACGCAGTATTTT,CASSLRNAGLAADTQYF
TRBJ2-3,NA,TRBV4-3,NA,TGCGCCAGCAGCCAACCGGGAAGCACAGATACGCAGTATTTT,CASSQPGSTDTQYF
TRBJ1-2,NA,TRBV11-3,TRBD1,TGTGCCAGCAGCCCTTGGCCGGGACAGGGGGCTTCTGGCTACACCTTC,CASSPWPGQGASGYTF
TRBJ2-7,NA,TRBV6-6,TRBD1,TGTGCCAGCAGTCAGGGGGGACAGGATCCCTACGAGCAGTACTTC,CASSQGGQDPYEQYF
TRBJ1-2,NA,TRBV30,NA,TGTGCCTGGAGTGCCAGGGGTGGTGGCTACACCTTC,CAWSARGGGYTF
TRBJ1-1,NA,TRBV28,TRBD1,TGTGCCAGCAGACGACAGGGGTACACTGAAGCTTTCTTT,CASRRQGYTEAFF
TRBJ2-3,NA,TRBV11-2,NA,TGTGCCAGCAGCTTATTCGTGGGAGTTACAGATACGCAGTATTTT,CASSLFVGVTDTQYF
TRBJ1-2,NA,TRBV5-1,NA,TGCGCCAGCAGCTTGGACGGGGGGACGGGGGGCTACACCTTC,CASSLDGGTGGYTF
TRBJ2-1,NA,TRBV18,NA,TGTGCCAGCTCAGCGCAGGGGTACAATGAGCAGTTCTTC,CASSAQGYNEQFF
TRBJ2-3,NA,TRBV5-1,TRBD1,TGCGCCAGCAGCTTGGGGCCGGGACAGAGGACTTCCCTAGGCACAGATACGCAGTATTTT,CASSLGPGQRTSLGTDTQYF
TRBJ1-1,NA,TRBV5-1,NA,TGCGCCAGCAGCTTGGGCCCAGGGAACACTGAAGCTTTCTTT,CASSLGPGNTEAFF
TRBJ1-1,NA,TRBV18,NA,TGTGCCAGCTCGCAAGGCAGGGAAAGGACTGAAGCTTTCTTT,CASSQGRERTEAFF
TRBJ2-6,NA,TRBV5-1,TRBD1,TGCGCCAGCAGCTCGTCGGGACAGGGGGCTACTGGGGCCAACGTCCTGACTTTC,CASSSSGQGATGANVLTF
TRBJ1-5,NA,TRBV5-6,TRBD1,TGTGCCAGCAGCCGGGACAGGGGACGACAGCCCCAGCATTTT,CASSRDRGRQPQHF
TRBJ2-5,NA,TRBV5-1,TRBD2,TGCGCCAGCAGCCTCGGGGGGTCTGAGACCCAGTACTTC,CASSLGGSETQYF
TRBJ2-3,NA,TRBV9,TRBD2,TGTGCCAGCAGCGTGGGACTAGCGGTCACAGATACGCAGTATTTT,CASSVGLAVTDTQYF
TRBJ1-2,NA,TRBV10-3,TRBD1,TGTGCCATCAGTGTTGCTGGTCTAGGGGGCGGCTACACCTTC,CAISVAGLGGGYTF
TRBJ2-3,NA,TRBV6-5,NA,TGTGCCAGCGGATACCAGGGGACGCAGTATTTT,CASGYQGTQYF
TRBJ2-7,NA,TRBV10-3,TRBD1,TGTGCCATCAGGGCCTCCGGGACAGGATCTTACGAGCAGTACTTC,CAIRASGTGSYEQYF
TRBJ1-2,NA,TRBV19,TRBD1,TGTGCCAGTAGTAGGGACAGTATTAACTATGGCTACACCTTC,CASSRDSINYGYTF
TRBJ1-1,NA,TRBV5-1,NA,TGCGCCAGCAGCTTGGTTGAGGGTGGAGGTGAAGCTTTCTTT,CASSLVEGGGEAFF
TRBJ1-1,NA,TRBV5-5,NA,TGTGCCAGCAGCCCACTTCCCAGGGGCGGCACTGAAGCTTTCTTT,CASSPLPRGGTEAFF
TRBJ1-1,NA,TRBV6-5,TRBD1,TGTGCCAGCAGCCCGGGACAGGGGAAGCGAGGGGGAGCTTTCTTT,CASSPGQGKRGGAFF
TRBJ1-1,NA,TRBV7-2,TRBD1,TGTGCCAGCAGCTTAAGGGGGCCGTTGAACACTGAAGCTTTCTTT,CASSLRGPLNTEAFF
TRBJ2-7,NA,TRBV7-2,TRBD2,TGTGCCAGCAGCCTCCTTGGAAGCGGGAGGGATTACGAGCAGTACTTC,CASSLLGSGRDYEQYF
TRBJ2-3,NA,TRBV10-2,NA,TGCGCCAGCAGCGGGGGCACAGATACGCAGTATTTT,CASSGGTDTQYF
TRBJ1-1,NA,TRBV28,NA,TGTGCCAGCAGTTTACGAGGGAACACTGAAGCTTTCTTT,CASSLRGNTEAFF
TRBJ2-1,few,TRBV11-3,TRBD1,TGTGCCAGCAGCTCAGGGGGAGAGTCCTACAATGAGCAGTTCTTC,CASSSGGESYNEQFF